Below, one TCR beta chain is given with its context. One end of the junction varies from germline; a read error may be responsible. The CDR3 spans 17 residues. From germline, CDR1 is SSHAT and CDR2 FNYEAQ (reference sequence). This sample is drawn from a study of OX40 agonist ivuxolimab in advanced cancers. On the study more broadly: An agonistic anti-OX40 (CD134) antibody, ivuxolimab, was used to treat the patients. Roughly two fifths of patients had received prior checkpoint inhibitor therapy.

Patients with a history of autoimmune disease or on systemic immunosuppression were excluded. Sequencing was performed with immunoSEQ multiplex PCR; in TCRdb, only in-frame clones are kept and a portion is missing. The profile covers tens of thousands of clones, with approximately 92% appearing a single time and 8.5% to 9% taken by the ten largest. This clonotype was obtained from an adult with an advanced solid tumor such as melanoma, head and neck, liver or kidney cancer. The sequenced sample was CD4+ or CD8+ T cells sorted from blood, obtained in a trial of the OX40 agonist ivuxolimab. The rearrangement uses TRBV7-7 and TRBJ1-3; D is uncertain. CDR3 sequence (DNA): TGTGCTAGCAGCTTAGGGCCACATTTAGGTCCTGGAAACACCATATATTTT. This gives the protein CASSLGPHLGPGNTIYF.